These 27 T cell receptor beta chains share one sample of origin, sequenced in a study of low-dose radiotherapy and immunotherapy resistance in tumors. Gene-specific TRAV and TRBV primers were used for first-strand cDNA, covering alpha and beta chains. The TCRs were subjected to amplification over approximately 20 PCR cycles employing a constant-region primer in conjunction with a V-primer adapter. TCRdb independently ran MiXCR on the reads; one entry per CDR3 protein. The sample carries around 7,300 distinct CDR3 sequences, 70% to 85% recorded once. The receptor source for this set is a human donor with advanced metastatic prostate, ovarian, gallbladder or colorectal cancer (not recorded which). This table probably holds off-target reads from a library built for another chain.

This clonotype has a single count. The chain joins TRBV11-2 to TRBJ2-7, with 10 bases that match TRBD2. The CDR3 consists of 14 residues. CDR1 and CDR2 from the germline V gene are SGHAT and FQNNGV. V was clipped by 5 bases and J by 1 base; unmatched bases: 2. CDR3 in amino acids: CASSRTSGSYEQYF. In nucleotides, the CDR3 is TGTGCCAGCAGCCGGACTAGCGGTTCCTACGAGCAGTACTTC.

The V gene is TRBV10-3, the J gene TRBJ2-5; 7 bases are a match to TRBD1. The CDR3 runs to 15 residues. CDR1 is ENHRY, CDR2 SYGVKD, per germline. V shed 2 bases, J shed 2 bases, and the junction held 5 bases outside the gene matches. The CDR3 spells CAISERGLPQETQYF. The DNA of the CDR3 is TGTGCCATCAGTGAGAGGGGGCTCCCTCAAGAGACCCAGTACTTC.

The V gene is TRBV14, the J gene TRBJ2-1; tentative D call: TRBD1 (6 bases). With 0 bases removed from V and 3 bases from J, the gap between germline ends came to 21 bases. The CDR3 is 19 residues long. Germline lookup yields CDR1 SGHDN and CDR2 FVKESK. CDR3 residues: CASSQERQGRVLLYNEQFF. The CDR3 region has the DNA TGTGCCAGCAGCCAAGAACGGCAGGGGCGAGTCCTGCTCTACAATGAGCAGTTCTTC. Using reference TRBV14 and TRBJ2-1 for the parts outside the CDR3, the full variable domain is EAGVTQFPSHSVIEKGQTVTLRCDPISGHDNLYWYRRVMGKEIKFLLHFVKESKQDESGMPNNRFLAERTGGTYSTLKVQPAELEDSGVYFCASSQERQGRVLLYNEQFFGPGTRLTVL.

As concerns this clonotype: Germline and junction disagree at one end, which may indicate a read error. The gene calls are TRBV28 and TRBJ1-2, with D possibly TRBD1 on 5 matching bases. There are 10 residues in the CDR3. From germline, CDR1 is MDHEN and CDR2 SYDVKM. DNA of the CDR3: TGTGCCAGCAGTGGGGCGTTTATGTCCTTC. Its protein is CASSGAFMSF.

This clonotype was detected only a few times. V is TRBV5-4 and J is TRBJ2-3, with D possibly called TRBD1 or TRBD2 (5 bases each). From germline, CDR1 is SGHNT and CDR2 YYREEE (reference sequence). CDR3 length: 17 residues. V was clipped by 4 bases and J by 1 base, with 19 bases between them. The CDR3 loop reads CASSVSLPGRGTDTQYF. In nucleotides, the CDR3 is TGTGCCAGCAGCGTATCCCTCCCGGGGCGGGGCACAGATACGCAGTATTTT.

V gene TRBV6-6 combines with J gene TRBJ2-3; D not certain. Germline CDR1 MNHNY, CDR2 SVGAGI (reference sequence). Trimming took 7 bases from V and 0 from J, leaving 11 bases between them. This CDR3 has 14 residues. The CDR3 here is CASNVGPSTDTQYF. Here the CDR3 DNA reads TGTGCCAGCAACGTGGGCCCTAGCACAGATACGCAGTATTTT.

The chain uses TRBV4-1 and TRBJ1-5, with 7 bases lining up with TRBD1. Germline V gene sequence: CDR1 MGHRA, CDR2 YSYEKL. V lost 6 bases and J lost 1; bases outside the gene matches: 18. CDR3 length: 19 amino acids. The CDR3 loop is CASSEIPGQSFRSNQPQHF. CDR3 bases: TGCGCCAGCAGTGAAATACCGGGACAGTCATTCCGGAGCAATCAGCCCCAGCATTTT.

The chain joins TRBV2 to TRBJ2-1, with D perhaps TRBD1 or TRBD2 (7 bases each). V was shortened by 0 bases and J by 4 bases, with 13 bases between the two germline ends. Germline-derived CDR1 and CDR2 are SNHLY and FYNNEI. The CDR3 is 16 residues long. The CDR3 DNA reads as TGTGCCAGCAGTGAAGCGCGGGGGACAGAATACAATGAGCAGTTCTTC. Its translation is CASSEARGTEYNEQFF.

The chain couples TRBV21-1 to TRBJ1-6. TRBV21-1 is an annotated pseudogene. The CDR3 totals 17 residues. This CDR3 is CASSPRGGIPSNSPLHF. The CDR3 DNA reads TGTGCCAGCAGCCCAAGGGGAGGAATCCCCAGTAATTCACCCCTCCACTTT.

The J gene is TRBJ2-7, the V gene TRBV11-3, with D possibly being TRBD1 or TRBD2 (6 bases each). Germline lookup yields CDR1 SGHNT and CDR2 YENEEA. V lost 2 bases to trimming and J lost 6 bases, with 11 bases between them. The CDR3 extends over 13 amino acids. The CDR3 reads CASSLRSGAEQYF. The CDR3 DNA sequence: TGTGCCAGCAGCTTACGTTCGGGGGCCGAGCAGTACTTC.

The genes are TRBV30 and TRBJ2-7; D possibly corresponds to TRBD1 (6 bases). The CDR3 covers 15 residues. Trimming took off 0 bases at V and 4 bases at J, with 16 bases between the two ends. Germline CDR1 is GTSNPN and CDR2 is SVGIG (reference sequence). The CDR3 sequence: CAWSVRDTQRYEQYF. CDR3 sequence (DNA): TGTGCCTGGAGTGTCCGGGACACCCAACGTTACGAGCAGTACTTC. The full variable domain, in which reference TRBV30 and TRBJ2-7 provide the parts outside the CDR3, is SQTIHQWPATLVQPVGSPLSLECTVEGTSNPNLYWYRQAAGRGLQLLFYSVGIGQISSEVPQNLSASRPQDRQFILSSKKLLLSDSGFYLCAWSVRDTQRYEQYFGPGTRLTVT.

V is TRBV20-1 and J is TRBJ1-5; possible D gene TRBD1, 5 bases. CDR3 length: 16 residues. V was clipped by 3 bases and J by 7 bases, with 22 bases between them. Germline assignment: CDR1 DFQATT and CDR2 SNEGSKA (reference sequence). The DNA of the CDR3 is TGCAGTGCTAGTGACCATATGGGACCTAAAGGCCAGCCCCAGCATTTT. The encoded protein is CSASDHMGPKGQPQHF.

Only one count was recorded for this clonotype. The rearrangement links TRBV12-3 or TRBV12-4 to TRBJ1-6; D gene ambiguous. This CDR3 spans 13 amino acids. Trimming removed 8 bases at V and 7 bases at J, with 12 bases between. The CDR3 nucleotides are TGTGCCAGCTGCCGGGATCGCAATTCACCCCTCCACTTT. Its translation is CASCRDRNSPLHF.

This clonotype was recorded once. The chain employs TRBV7-8 and TRBJ2-5; tentative D call: TRBD2 (5 bases). Germline assignment: CDR1 SGHVS and CDR2 FQNEAQ. The germline V and J ends were trimmed by 2 bases and 2 bases, with 18 bases remaining between them. CDR3 length: 17 amino acids. CDR3 in DNA: TGTGCCAGCAGCTTATGGACTCGACAAGCCAGGCAAGAGACCCAGTACTTC. As protein: CASSLWTRQARQETQYF.

V usage is TRBV20-1 and J usage is TRBJ2-7; TRBD2 is a possible D gene (5 bases). CDR1 DFQATT and CDR2 SNEGSKA come from the germline V gene (reference sequence). The V end was cut by 8 bases, the J end by 3 bases, with 23 bases between. The CDR3 length is 15 residues. The CDR3 sequence: CSIGMEVDHSYEQYF. The CDR3 bases are TGCAGTATTGGGATGGAGGTGGATCATAGCTACGAGCAGTACTTC.

Here the CDR3 reads CASSQRQLETQYF. The CDR3 DNA sequence: TGTGCCAGCAGCCAGAGGCAGCTGGAGACCCAGTACTTC. J is TRBJ2-5 and V is TRBV6-2 or TRBV6-3; D unclear. Germline values: CDR1 MNHEY, CDR2 SVGEGT. Trimming removed 6 bases at V and 5 bases at J, with 13 bases between. This CDR3 comprises 13 residues.

The chain uses TRBV10-1 and TRBJ2-1; D remains unclear. The ends were cut back, 3 bases at V and 0 bases at J, with 3 bases in the middle. The CDR3 has 13 residues. Germline CDR1 reads WNHNN; CDR2 reads SYGVQD (reference sequence). The CDR3 nucleotides are TGCGCCAGCAGTGATGGCTCCTACAATGAGCAGTTCTTC. This gives the protein CASSDGSYNEQFF.

This clonotype has only one observation. V and J are TRBV18 and TRBJ1-1; 8 nucleotides align to TRBD1. This CDR3 is built from 16 residues. CDR1 and CDR2 (germline): KGHSH, LQKENI. With 2 bases clipped from V and 1 base from J, the junction kept 6 bases outside the gene matches. The CDR3 is CASSPAGTGSNTEAFF. Written as DNA, the CDR3 is TGTGCCAGCTCACCAGCGGGGACAGGATCGAACACTGAAGCTTTCTTT.

This clonotype was picked up a small number of times. The rearrangement links TRBV21-1 to TRBJ2-1; TRBD1 is the table's D call, not checked against the DNA. TRBV21-1 is a documented pseudogene. The CDR3 is made up of 15 amino acids. The DNA for the CDR3 is TGTGCCAGCAGCAAGGGGACAGCCTCCTACAATGAGCAGTTCTTC. It translates to CASSKGTASYNEQFF.

The chain joins TRBV3-1 to TRBJ2-1, with D perhaps TRBD2 (6 bases). V was pared by 0 bases and J by 6 bases, with 12 bases between. This CDR3 region has 15 residues. CDR1 and CDR2 from the germline V gene are LGHDT and YNNKEL (reference sequence). This CDR3 is CASSQDGLATNEQFF. Written as DNA, the CDR3 is TGTGCCAGCAGCCAAGATGGGCTAGCGACCAATGAGCAGTTCTTC.

A few counts support this clonotype. V gene TRBV2 combines with J gene TRBJ2-3; D gene ambiguous. The germline gives CDR1 SNHLY, CDR2 FYNNEI. The CDR3 is 14 residues long. V was cut by 3 bases and J by 2 bases, with 9 bases left in between. The CDR3 sequence is CASSDEPTTDTQYF. As DNA, the CDR3 is TGTGCCAGCAGTGACGAGCCGACCACAGATACGCAGTATTTT.

This chain links TRBV29-1 with TRBJ1-1; tentatively, D is TRBD1 (5 bases). Per germline, CDR1 SQVTM and CDR2 ANQGSEA. Trimming left V 4 bases short and J 1 base short, with 7 bases between. CDR3 length: 12 amino acids. The CDR3: CSVGGANTEAFF. In DNA form, the CDR3 reads TGCAGCGTTGGTGGGGCGAACACTGAAGCTTTCTTT.

The V and J genes are TRBV5-1 and TRBJ1-2; maybe TRBD1 (5 bases). There are 13 residues in the CDR3. Trimming took off 5 bases at V and 5 bases at J, with 13 bases between the two ends. Germline V CDR1 and CDR2: SGHRS, YFSETQ. This CDR3 reads CASSLSGTYGYTF. In nucleotides, the CDR3 is TGCGCCAGCAGTCTTTCCGGGACGTATGGCTACACCTTC.

This clonotype came up once. This chain uses TRBV13 with TRBJ1-3, with D perhaps TRBD1 (6 bases). V lost 5 bases and J 2 bases, leaving 16 bases between the germline ends. CDR3 length: 16 residues. Germline CDR1 PRHDT, CDR2 FYEKMQ (reference sequence). CDR3 DNA sequence: TGTGCCAGCAGCCGCGTACGGGGGGCGACTGGAAACACCATATATTTT. It codes for CASSRVRGATGNTIYF. Drawing the rest from reference TRBV13 and TRBJ1-3, the complete variable domain is AAGVIQSPRHLIKEKRETATLKCYPIPRHDTVYWYQQGPGQDPQFLISFYEKMQSDKGSIPDRFSAQQFSDYHSELNMSSLELGDSALYFCASSRVRGATGNTIYFGEGSWLTVV.

This clonotype was seen once. The chain couples TRBV5-5 to TRBJ2-7; a weak D match, TRBD2 (7 bases). Between the trimmed V and J ends, which lost 0 bases and 2 bases, there was a span of 9 bases. CDR3 size: 14 residues. The germline V gene encodes CDR1 SGHKS and CDR2 YYEKEE (reference sequence). The CDR3 here is CASSLVGGAYEQYF. The CDR3 DNA sequence: TGTGCCAGCAGCTTGGTAGGGGGGGCCTACGAGCAGTACTTC.

For this clonotype: A junction boundary mismatches the germline segment, possibly from a read error. The V and J genes are TRBV6-1 and TRBJ2-4, with D perhaps matching TRBD1 or TRBD2 (5 bases each). CDR3 size: 12 residues. Germline-derived CDR1 and CDR2 are MNHNS and SASEGT. CDR3 in DNA: TGTGCCAGTAGTGAAGTGGGGGTTGCTCAGTACTTC. Translated, it gives CASSEVGVAQYF.

The chain combines TRBV12-3 or TRBV12-4 with TRBJ1-6; the D gene is possibly TRBD1 (6 bases). The V end lost 6 bases, the J end lost 6 bases, and 15 bases lay between the germline ends. The CDR3 runs 15 residues. The CDR3 DNA follows: TGTGCCAGCAGCGGACAGCTTTCTTCTAATTCACCCCTCCACTTT. It is translated as CASSGQLSSNSPLHF.